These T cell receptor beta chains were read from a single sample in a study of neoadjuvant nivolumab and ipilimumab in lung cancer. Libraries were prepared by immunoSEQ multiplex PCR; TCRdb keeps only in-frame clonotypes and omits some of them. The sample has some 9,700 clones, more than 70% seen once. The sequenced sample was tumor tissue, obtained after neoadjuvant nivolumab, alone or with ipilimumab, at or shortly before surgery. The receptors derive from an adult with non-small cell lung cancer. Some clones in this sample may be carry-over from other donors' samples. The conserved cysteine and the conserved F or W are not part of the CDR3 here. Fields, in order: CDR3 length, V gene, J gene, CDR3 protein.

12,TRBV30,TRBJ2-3,AWSTTGATDTQY
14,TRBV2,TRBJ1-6,ASRGGGAFDNSPLH
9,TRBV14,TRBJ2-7,ASSALVEQY
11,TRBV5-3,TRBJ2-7,ASSEPPRDEQY
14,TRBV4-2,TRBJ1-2,ASSQDPTGTNYGYT
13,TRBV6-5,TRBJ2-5,ASSRRGGLQETQY
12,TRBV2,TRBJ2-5,ASRDRTGQETQY
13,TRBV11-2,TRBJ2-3,ASSWGTQKADTQY
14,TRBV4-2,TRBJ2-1,ASSQVGLASYNEQF
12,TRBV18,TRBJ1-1,ASSPERGSTEAF
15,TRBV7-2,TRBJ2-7,ASSLLKGAGRTYEQY
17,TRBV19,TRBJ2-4,ASSSLLAGGTLAKNIQY
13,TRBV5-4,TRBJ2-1,ASSLARSSYNEQF
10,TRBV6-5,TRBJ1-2,AAGGRDYGYT
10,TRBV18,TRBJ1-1,ASSETGFEAF
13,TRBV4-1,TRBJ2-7,ASSQGMDRTYEQY
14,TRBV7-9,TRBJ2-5,ASSLSSGTRSETQY
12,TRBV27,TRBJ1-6,ASSDTWDGSPLH
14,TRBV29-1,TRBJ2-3,SVDWTNAGFADTQY
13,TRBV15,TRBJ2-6,ATRGGYTGANVLT
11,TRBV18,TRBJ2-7,ASSPLGENEQY
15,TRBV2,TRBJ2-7,ASIDGPGLAASYEQY
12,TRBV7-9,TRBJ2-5,ASSVAREQETQY
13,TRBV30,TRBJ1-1,AWSAQGSTNTEAF
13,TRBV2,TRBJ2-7,ASRPRTGGSSEQY
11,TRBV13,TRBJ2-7,ASRRTGDHEQY
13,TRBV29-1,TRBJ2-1,SVEDGLAEYNEQF
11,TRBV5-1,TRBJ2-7,ASSLGGPGEQY
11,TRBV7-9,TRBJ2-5,ASSKDRGLTQY
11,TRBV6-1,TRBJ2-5,ASRTPQGETQY
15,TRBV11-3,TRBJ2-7,ASSLMSGLAGDYEQY
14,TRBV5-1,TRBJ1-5,ASSLDGPYSNQPQH
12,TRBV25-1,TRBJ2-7,ATDAGLATYEQY
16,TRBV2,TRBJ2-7,ASSEGASGPNGAYEQY
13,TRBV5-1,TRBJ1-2,ASSLAGTGGRGYT
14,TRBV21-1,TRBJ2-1,ASSKPDCSSYNEQF
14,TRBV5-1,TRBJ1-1,ASSLESTTVNTEAF
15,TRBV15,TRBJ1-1,ATSRDLVFIMNTEAF
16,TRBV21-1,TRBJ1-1,AIPAGGQGVVRDTEAF
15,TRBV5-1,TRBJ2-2,ASSVQLAGGPGGELF
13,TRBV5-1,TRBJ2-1,ASSLVSSGRDEQF
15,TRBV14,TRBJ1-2,ASSQLDQQQGEGGYT
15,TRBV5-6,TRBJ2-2,ASSLIVSGAGTGELF
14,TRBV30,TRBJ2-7,AWSIKFGTGAYEQY
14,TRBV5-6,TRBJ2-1,ASSLIVQSSYNEQF
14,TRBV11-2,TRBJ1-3,ASNSLVLAGGNTIY
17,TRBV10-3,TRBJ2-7,AISGVAGASGASAYEQY
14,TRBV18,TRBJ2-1,ASSPLGLAGGNEQF
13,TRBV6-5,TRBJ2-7,ASSYSAGGLYEQY
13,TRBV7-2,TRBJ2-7,ASSLPGQSSYEQY
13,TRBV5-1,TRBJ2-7,ASSLRTGGGDEQY
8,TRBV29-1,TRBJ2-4,SADGNIQY